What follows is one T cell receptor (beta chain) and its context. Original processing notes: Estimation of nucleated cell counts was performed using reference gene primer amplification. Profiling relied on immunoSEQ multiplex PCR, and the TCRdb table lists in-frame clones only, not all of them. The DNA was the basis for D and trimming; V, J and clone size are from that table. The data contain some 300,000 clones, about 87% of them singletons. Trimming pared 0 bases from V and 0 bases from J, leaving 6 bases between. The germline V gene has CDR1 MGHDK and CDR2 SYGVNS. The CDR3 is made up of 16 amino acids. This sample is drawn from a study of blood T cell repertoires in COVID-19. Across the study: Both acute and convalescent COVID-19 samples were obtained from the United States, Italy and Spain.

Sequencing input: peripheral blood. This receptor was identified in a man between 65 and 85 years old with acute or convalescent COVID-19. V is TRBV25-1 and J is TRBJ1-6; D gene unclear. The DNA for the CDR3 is TGTGCCAGCAGTGAATATTCAGGCTCCTATAATTCACCCCTCCACTTT. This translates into CASSEYSGSYNSPLHF.